This TCR beta chain appears in the sequencing data of a study of T cells in Graves' hyperthyroidism and ophthalmopathy. Looking at the study overall: Peripheral blood was obtained at initial diagnosis, preceding any treatment.

Germline V CDR1 and CDR2: LGHDT, YNNKEL (reference sequence). V lost 4 bases and J lost 3; bases outside the gene matches: 6. This CDR3 has 14 amino acids. For this clonotype: Its antigen remains unidentified.

Amplified regions were TCR beta CDR3 sequences from RNA transcripts. Using the HTBI primer set, a first-round RT-PCR was run on the TCR CDR3. TCRdb redid the calling of the multiplex PCR reads with MiXCR, one entry per CDR3 protein. This table holds fewer than 650,000 distinct CDR3 sequences, 14% found once. Study-wide findings and caveats: The model identified upcoming ophthalmopathy a median 6.5 months ahead of onset. Most expanded thyroid clonotypes above 0.001 also appeared in blood. Ophthalmopathy stood apart from stable hyperthyroidism in a 13 V-J model.

Specimen: blood. This rearrangement joins TRBV3-1 to TRBJ2-7, with TRBD1 matching 7 bases. The TCR was taken from a middle-aged woman with Graves' hyperthyroidism. CDR3 coding DNA: TGTGCCAGCAGCCCCATGGGGACAGACTACGAGCAGTACTTC. The encoded protein is CASSPMGTDYEQYF.